The T cell receptor beta chain described here comes from a study of shared clonotypes between healthy human individuals. General study findings and limits: Across four donors, naive CD4 shared around 5.1%, naive CD8 about 3.2%, memory CD4 over 2%, memory CD8 more than 0.35%.

CDR3 length: 16 amino acids. Per the germline V gene, CDR1 is SGHTA and CDR2 is FQGNSA. V shed 0 bases and J 2 bases; nucleotides not matched to a gene: 4. Donors, healthy HIV-negative adults, lacked recent acute infections or vaccinations. Concerning this clone itself: Antigen specificity is unknown.

Some clones are missing from TCRdb's copy, which holds only in-frame ones; the method was immunoSEQ multiplex PCR. The repertoire holds 90,000 to 150,000 clones, 68% seen once, with 24% in the top ten. The receptor's source is a woman aged 25-40 years in good health. This chain links TRBV7-2 with TRBJ2-7, with 10 positions matching TRBD2. The material sequenced was memory CD8+ T cells sorted from blood. Subset defined: CD45RO+ cells pooled with CCR7-negative TemRA cells. The CDR3 loop is CASSLAPSGSPYEQYF. CDR3 nucleotides: TGTGCCAGCAGCTTAGCCCCTAGCGGGAGCCCCTACGAGCAGTACTTC.